The 9 T cell receptor beta chains below all came from one sample that was sequenced in a study of OX40 agonist ivuxolimab in advanced cancers. Assay used: immunoSEQ multiplex PCR; TCRdb lists only in-frame clones, some missing. The repertoire holds 65,000 to 85,000 clones, around 85% seen once, with under 0.9% in the top ten. Specimen: CD4+ or CD8+ T cells sorted from blood, collected in a trial of the OX40 agonist ivuxolimab. The origin of the receptors is an adult with an advanced solid tumor such as melanoma, head and neck, liver or kidney cancer.

This sequence joins TRBV18 and TRBJ2-3; 7 bases are a match to TRBD2. The length of the CDR3 is 14 residues. CDR1 and CDR2 from the germline V gene are KGHSH and LQKENI. With 3 bases clipped from V and 4 bases from J, the junction kept 4 bases outside the gene matches. This chain's CDR3 is CASSPTSPADTQYF. CDR3 nucleotides: TGTGCCAGCTCACCGACTAGCCCTGCAGATACGCAGTATTTT.

This clone was counted a single time. V and J are TRBV18 and TRBJ2-1; 8 bases are shared with TRBD2. Germline V gene lookup returns CDR1 KGHSH and CDR2 LQKENI. With 3 bases clipped from V and 3 bases from J, the junction kept 4 bases outside the gene matches. The CDR3 contains 15 residues. CDR3 nucleotides: TGTGCCAGCTCACCGCCAGCGGGAGACTACAATGAGCAGTTCTTC. This encodes CASSPPAGDYNEQFF.

J is TRBJ2-2 and V is TRBV7-6, with TRBD2 identical over 9 bases. The V gene's germline CDR1 is SGHVS and CDR2 FNYEAQ. The CDR3 sequence is 15 residues long. V lost 5 bases to trimming and J lost 1 base; unmatched junction nucleotides: 2. The CDR3 DNA follows: TGTGCCAGCAGCATACTAGCGGGGAACACCGGGGAGCTGTTTTTT. It encodes CASSILAGNTGELFF.

The chain has TRBV27 and TRBJ2-2; 11 bases line up with TRBD2. Losses at the gene ends were 5 bases for V and 0 bases for J; bases not matched to a gene: 5. Germline CDR1 reads MNHEY; CDR2 reads SMNVEV (reference sequence). This CDR3 comprises 17 residues. CDR3 sequence reads: CASSPWTSGPNTGELFF. CDR3 bases: TGTGCCAGCAGTCCGTGGACTAGCGGGCCGAACACCGGGGAGCTGTTTTTT.

J is TRBJ2-2 and V is TRBV6-5; a possible D gene is TRBD2 (7 bases). In germline, CDR1 is MNHEY, CDR2 SVGAGI. V was shortened by 5 bases and J by 3 bases, with 13 bases between the two germline ends. This CDR3 has 15 amino acids. DNA of the CDR3: TGTGCCAGCAGTAGGGGGGGCCGGGACACCGGGGAGCTGTTTTTT. Translated: CASSRGGRDTGELFF.

The chain uses TRBV19 and TRBJ2-2, with D tentatively TRBD1 (6 bases). CDR3 size: 13 residues. Germline values: CDR1 LNHDA, CDR2 SQIVND (reference sequence). The V gene lost 5 bases and the J gene lost 5 bases, with 9 bases spanning the gap. The CDR3, as DNA: TGTGCCAGTAGTTCTCAGGGGACCGGGGAGCTGTTTTTT. Encoded protein: CASSSQGTGELFF.

This chain joins TRBV2 and TRBJ1-5; 7 nucleotides agree with TRBD1. The CDR3 is 15 amino acids. Trimming cost V 3 bases and J 5 bases; bases outside gene matches: 7. Germline CDR1 and CDR2: SNHLY and FYNNEI. The CDR3 here is CASSEKTGRYQPQHF. The DNA for the CDR3 is TGTGCCAGCAGTGAGAAGACAGGGAGATATCAGCCCCAGCATTTT.

This clone was observed a few times. The V and J genes are TRBV7-9 and TRBJ2-5; 10 nucleotides align to TRBD2. Germline V gives CDR1 SEHNR, CDR2 FQNEAQ (reference sequence). J was trimmed by 4 bases and V by 2 bases; bases with no gene match: 10. CDR3 length: 17 amino acids. DNA for the CDR3: TGTGCCAGCAGCTTATTCAGGAGCGGGGGGGCCGGAGAGACCCAGTACTTC. This encodes CASSLFRSGGAGETQYF.

J is TRBJ2-5 and V is TRBV29-1, with 9 nucleotides matching TRBD2. Trimming at V came to 7 bases and at J to 1 base, leaving 10 bases not matched to a gene. The germline gives CDR1 SQVTM, CDR2 ANQGSEA. This CDR3 contains 15 residues. The CDR3 reads CSGRRGLATQETQYF. CDR3 nucleotides: TGCAGCGGGAGGAGAGGACTAGCGACCCAAGAGACCCAGTACTTC.